A single sample is the source of the 4 T cell receptor beta chains below, sequenced in a study of human T cells and chemical hapten exposure. TCRdb fed the RACE reads into MiXCR, producing one record per CDR3 protein. In the table there are roughly 60,000 distinct CDR3 sequences, around 7% of which are singletons. Time point specified: pre-sensitization, week 0. Regarding treatment: therapeutic diphenylcyclopropenone sensitization with weekly scalp DPC. Sequencing was performed on whole blood, taken in connection with sensitization to the hapten diphenylcyclopropenone (DPC). The source is a woman aged 25-40 years with alopecia areata. Some clones in this sample may be carry-over from other donors' samples.

This clonotype has ten or more counts. V is TRBV7-9 and J is TRBJ2-3; D unclear. Germline V gene lookup returns CDR1 SEHNR and CDR2 FQNEAQ (reference sequence). V gave up 5 bases and J gave up 0 bases, with 12 bases separating them. The CDR3 length is 15 residues. The CDR3 DNA reads TGTGCCAGCAGCCTGCCCTCCGCTAGCACAGATACGCAGTATTTT. Its translation is CASSLPSASTDTQYF.

This clonotype has at least ten counts. The rearrangement links TRBV2 to TRBJ2-3; possible D gene TRBD2, 6 bases. The CDR3 has 14 residues. The germline gives CDR1 SNHLY, CDR2 FYNNEI. V was pared by 7 bases and J by 0 bases, with 11 bases between. The CDR3 loop is CASIRDSSTDTQYF. As DNA, the CDR3 is TGTGCCAGCATTAGGGACTCTAGCACAGATACGCAGTATTTT.

Ten or more counts support this clonotype. The chain joins TRBV18 to TRBJ1-2, with TRBD1 matching 8 bases. The CDR3 length is 13 residues. After removal of 5 bases from V and 3 bases from J, the junction contained 2 bases not matched to a gene. From germline, CDR1 is KGHSH and CDR2 LQKENI. The CDR3 coding sequence is TGTGCCAGCTCAGAGGACAGGGACTATGGCTACACCTTC. Translating it yields CASSEDRDYGYTF. The full variable domain, rest sourced from reference TRBV18 and TRBJ1-2, is NAGVMQNPRHLVRRRGQEARLRCSPMKGHSHVYWYRQLPEEGLKFMVYLQKENIIDESGMPKERFSAEFPKEGPSILRIQQVVRGDSAAYFCASSEDRDYGYTFGSGTRLTVV.

The table lists this clonotype with many counts. The chain employs TRBV29-1 and TRBJ2-3, with 11 positions matching TRBD2. Germline CDR1 and CDR2: SQVTM and ANQGSEA. Losses at the gene ends were 7 bases for V and 0 bases for J; bases not matched to a gene: 9. The CDR3 runs to 16 residues. CDR3 residues: CSAGGLAVPSTDTQYF. The CDR3 DNA sequence: TGCAGCGCTGGGGGACTAGCGGTACCTAGCACAGATACGCAGTATTTT.